The 26 T cell receptor beta chains below were found in one sample sequenced in a study of preoperative IRX-2 immunotherapy in early breast cancer. Noted treatment: preoperative locoregional IRX-2 cytokine immunotherapy. Generated by immunoSEQ multiplex PCR, the TCRdb table keeps only in-frame clones and is missing some. Of around 25,000 clones listed, around 72% are singletons. Sequenced material: lymph node tissue, taken after IRX-2 immunotherapy. These receptors originate from a human donor with breast cancer.

CDR3 residues: CATSTTALAGVNTGELFF. The CDR3 DNA sequence: TGTGCCACCAGCACTACCGCACTAGCGGGAGTGAACACCGGGGAGCTGTTTTTT. The rearrangement links TRBV15 to TRBJ2-2; 11 bases map to TRBD2. V was pared by 4 bases and J by 1 base, with 8 bases of the junction left unmatched. The V gene's germline CDR1 is LNHNV and CDR2 YYDKDF (reference sequence). This CDR3 region has 18 residues.

The chain carries TRBV28 and TRBJ1-2; 11 bases are a match to TRBD1. This CDR3 is 14 amino acids long. Germline V gene lookup returns CDR1 MDHEN and CDR2 SYDVKM. With 5 bases clipped from V and 5 bases from J, the junction kept 4 bases outside the gene matches. The CDR3 protein is CASSQDRGPYGYTF. DNA for the CDR3: TGTGCCAGCAGTCAGGACAGGGGGCCGTATGGCTACACCTTC.

A few counts support this clone. J is TRBJ1-5 and V is TRBV7-7; D might be TRBD1 (5 bases). The length of the CDR3 is 17 residues. Germline V CDR1 and CDR2: SSHAT, FNYEAQ (reference sequence). V was clipped by 4 bases and J by 0 bases, with 16 bases between them. The chain's CDR3 is CASSWGDQANSNQPQHF. The CDR3 DNA is TGTGCCAGCAGCTGGGGGGATCAGGCGAATAGCAATCAGCCCCAGCATTTT.

The chain recombines TRBV11-3 with TRBJ2-1; D assignment may be TRBD1 or TRBD2 (7 bases each). Trimming cost V 5 bases and J 4 bases, with 21 bases left between them. Germline loops: CDR1 SGHNT, CDR2 YENEEA. The CDR3 is made up of 17 amino acids. This CDR3 is CASSGRGRGTSYNEQFF. CDR3 DNA: TGTGCCAGCAGCGGCAGGGGGAGGGGGACTTCTTACAATGAGCAGTTCTTC. The complete variable domain, with remaining parts taken from reference TRBV11-3 and TRBJ2-1, reads EAGVVQSPRYKIIEKKQPVAFWCNPISGHNTLYWYLQNLGQGPELLIRYENEEAVDDSQLPKDRFSAERLKGVDSTLKIQPAELGDSAVYLCASSGRGRGTSYNEQFFGPGTRLTVL.

This chain's CDR3 is CASRDTGAANEKLFF. CDR3 nucleotide sequence: TGTGCCAGCAGGGACACTGGTGCAGCTAATGAAAAACTGTTTTTT. The chain has TRBV9 and TRBJ1-4; maybe TRBD1 (5 bases). The CDR3 contains 15 residues. Germline lookup yields CDR1 SGDLS and CDR2 YYNGEE. Trimming cost V 5 bases and J 3 bases, with 14 bases left between them.

The chain has TRBV6-8 and TRBJ2-1, with D perhaps being TRBD1 or TRBD2 (6 bases each). CDR1 is MNHGY and CDR2 is SAAAGT in the germline V gene. CDR3 length: 15 amino acids. Trimming removed 2 bases at V and 5 bases at J, with 13 bases between. CDR3 in amino acids: CASSYAGGWDNEQFF. The CDR3 nucleotides are TGTGCCAGCAGTTACGCCGGGGGCTGGGACAATGAGCAGTTCTTC.

As regards this clone: An end of the junction does not agree with germline; a read error may underlie this. The DNA for the CDR3 is TGTGCTAGCAGCTACCAACCGGGACAGGGGGAGACCCAGTACTTC. Its protein is CASSYQPGQGETQYF. The chain recombines TRBV11-3 with TRBJ2-5, with 10 bases matching TRBD1. CDR3 length equals 15 residues. The germline gives CDR1 SGHNT, CDR2 YENEEA.

This chain links TRBV11-3 with TRBJ2-1; D possibly corresponds to TRBD2 (6 bases). CDR3 size: 14 residues. The V gene's germline CDR1 is SGHNT and CDR2 YENEEA. V was pared by 5 bases and J by 3 bases, with 11 bases between. CDR3 sequence: CASSPGLNYNEQFF. The CDR3 DNA reads TGTGCCAGCAGCCCCGGACTAAACTACAATGAGCAGTTCTTC.

CDR3 residues: CASTVRPPFFGEQYF. CDR3 in DNA: TGTGCCAGCACCGTTAGACCCCCCTTTTTTGGTGAGCAGTACTTC. The V and J genes are TRBV7-6 and TRBJ2-7; D is uncertain. CDR1 is SGHVS, CDR2 FNYEAQ, per germline. The V and J ends lost 7 bases and 7 bases respectively, with 23 bases between them. This CDR3 has 15 residues.

The chain uses TRBV18 and TRBJ2-5; TRBD2 matches at 9 bases. This CDR3 has 14 residues. The V and J ends lost 6 bases and 2 bases, in that order; junction bases with no gene match: 4. The germline V gene has CDR1 KGHSH and CDR2 LQKENI. CDR3 DNA: TGTGCCAGCTCCCCGCGGGGGGGGCAAGAGACCCAGTACTTC. Its protein product is CASSPRGGQETQYF.

The chain joins TRBV29-1 to TRBJ1-1, with TRBD1 identical over 11 bases. Germline loops: CDR1 SQVTM, CDR2 ANQGSEA. With 6 bases clipped from V and 1 base from J, the junction kept 13 bases outside the gene matches. CDR3 size: 17 residues. Here the CDR3 DNA reads TGCAGCGTCTCCGGACAGGGGGCGCGCAATTCGAACACTGAAGCTTTCTTT. It codes for CSVSGQGARNSNTEAFF.

This clone was recorded a few times. This chain joins TRBV18 and TRBJ1-5; D remains ambiguous. The germline V and J ends were trimmed by 6 bases and 4 bases, with 10 bases remaining between them. From germline, CDR1 is KGHSH and CDR2 LQKENI. The CDR3 is 13 amino acids. CDR3 region: CASSPQANQPQHF. CDR3 nucleotide sequence: TGTGCCAGCTCCCCCCAGGCTAATCAGCCCCAGCATTTT.

The V gene is TRBV6-8, the J gene TRBJ1-5; the match to TRBD1 covers 8 bases. J was trimmed by 2 bases and V by 2 bases; bases with no gene match: 2. CDR3 length equals 15 residues. From germline, CDR1 is MNHGY and CDR2 SAAAGT. The CDR3: CASSYPTGGNQPQHF. Written as DNA, the CDR3 is TGTGCCAGCAGTTACCCGACAGGGGGCAATCAGCCCCAGCATTTT.

The CDR3 reads CASSSGQGIAETQYF. In DNA, the CDR3 is TGTGCCAGCAGCTCTGGTCAGGGTATTGCAGAGACCCAGTACTTC. The rearrangement uses TRBV7-1 and TRBJ2-5, with D tentatively TRBD1 (5 bases). TRBV7-1 is labeled an ORF, and its function is uncertain. Between the trimmed V and J ends, which lost 3 bases and 4 bases, there was a span of 15 bases. This CDR3 spans 15 amino acids.

The genes are TRBV6-8 and TRBJ2-7, with a possible D match to TRBD2 (6 bases). The CDR3 spans 15 residues. Trimming left V 2 bases short and J 7 bases short, with 18 bases between. Germline V gene sequence: CDR1 MNHGY, CDR2 SAAAGT. The CDR3 here is CASSYVGRGTGEQYF. In DNA form, the CDR3 reads TGTGCCAGCAGTTACGTCGGGAGAGGTACGGGTGAGCAGTACTTC.

This rearrangement joins TRBV28 to TRBJ1-5; 8 bases align to TRBD1. With 6 bases clipped from V and 5 bases from J, the junction kept 0 bases outside the gene matches. CDR3 length: 12 residues. Germline assignment: CDR1 MDHEN and CDR2 SYDVKM. CDR3 sequence (DNA): TGTGCCAGCAGACAGGGGGATCAGCCCCAGCATTTT. It specifies CASRQGDQPQHF.

The CDR3 nucleotides read TGTGCCAGCAGCCGCAAAAGAGCGGGAGTGGGAACAGATACGCAGTATTTT. It yields the protein CASSRKRAGVGTDTQYF. This chain connects TRBV11-3 to TRBJ2-3; 8 bases fit TRBD2. J lost 3 bases, V lost 5 bases, and 13 bases had no gene match. CDR3 length equals 17 residues. Germline V gene sequence: CDR1 SGHNT, CDR2 YENEEA.

The chain recombines TRBV23-1 with TRBJ2-7; 11 nucleotides align to TRBD1. TRBV23-1 carries the ORF label, with uncertain function. The CDR3 has 14 amino acids. Losses at the gene ends were 6 bases for V and 4 bases for J; bases not matched to a gene: 5. CDR3 DNA: TGCGCCAGCAGCTTGGGGACAGGGGGGTACGAGCAGTACTTC. This translates into CASSLGTGGYEQYF.

The gene calls are TRBV30 and TRBJ2-5; 9 bases align to TRBD1. The CDR3 spans 14 residues. The germline gives CDR1 GTSNPN, CDR2 SVGIG (reference sequence). After removal of 2 bases from V and 2 bases from J, the junction contained 3 bases not matched to a gene. CDR3 sequence: CAWSRQGDQETQYF. DNA for the CDR3: TGTGCCTGGAGTAGACAGGGGGATCAAGAGACCCAGTACTTC.

This clone was counted once. This chain uses TRBV6-8 with TRBJ1-1; D gene unclear. The CDR3 is made up of 14 amino acids. The V and J ends lost 5 bases and 1 base respectively, with 11 bases between them. Germline lookup yields CDR1 MNHGY and CDR2 SAAAGT. CDR3 coding DNA: TGTGCCAGCAGTCAAGGACCGCAGAACACTGAAGCTTTCTTT. The encoded protein is CASSQGPQNTEAFF.

This chain links TRBV6-8 with TRBJ2-7; 13 bases fit TRBD2. J was trimmed by 5 bases and V by 6 bases; bases with no gene match: 10. CDR1 and CDR2 (germline): MNHGY, SAAAGT. The CDR3 sequence is 16 residues long. CDR3 amino acids: CASRQSGTSGVHEQYF. The CDR3 coding sequence is TGTGCCAGCAGACAATCCGGGACTAGCGGGGTCCACGAGCAGTACTTC.

The rearrangement joins TRBV28 to TRBJ1-2; 9 bases line up with TRBD1. Germline V gene lookup returns CDR1 MDHEN and CDR2 SYDVKM. Losses at the gene ends were 4 bases for V and 3 bases for J; bases not matched to a gene: 9. The CDR3 runs to 16 residues. CDR3 sequence: CASSSHPGQGDYGYTF. For the CDR3, the DNA is TGTGCCAGCAGTTCTCATCCGGGACAGGGTGACTATGGCTACACCTTC.

The rearrangement uses TRBV19 and TRBJ1-2; D uncertain. V was clipped by 0 bases and J by 8 bases, with 13 bases between them. The germline CDR1 and CDR2 sequences are LNHDA and SQIVND (reference sequence). The CDR3 runs to 14 residues. The CDR3 DNA sequence: TGTGCCAGTAGTATAGACGGGTCCCTTGGCGGCTACACCTTC. Translating it yields CASSIDGSLGGYTF.

The V gene is TRBV5-1, the J gene TRBJ1-2; 7 bases map to TRBD1. Per the germline V gene, CDR1 is SGHRS and CDR2 is YFSETQ. This CDR3 has 15 residues. Trimming at V came to 4 bases and at J to 1 base, leaving 7 bases not matched to a gene. CDR3 bases: TGCGCCAGCAGCCAAGGGGACAGAGATAACTATGGCTACACCTTC. Translating it yields CASSQGDRDNYGYTF.

The rearrangement links TRBV28 to TRBJ1-1; D not certain. Germline CDR1 MDHEN, CDR2 SYDVKM. The CDR3 consists of 15 residues. V shed 4 bases and J shed 0 bases, with 12 bases lying between them. This chain's CDR3 is CASSSTHSMNTEAFF. The CDR3 coding sequence is TGTGCCAGCAGTTCAACCCACAGCATGAACACTGAAGCTTTCTTT.

V gene TRBV19 combines with J gene TRBJ2-5; D remains unclear. From germline, CDR1 is LNHDA and CDR2 SQIVND (reference sequence). The CDR3 has 14 residues. V was trimmed by 6 bases and J by 9 bases, leaving 20 bases between them. The CDR3 spells CASSSRTIDQAQYF. The CDR3 coding sequence is TGTGCCAGTAGCAGCAGGACCATCGACCAGGCCCAGTACTTC.